This record covers a single T cell receptor (beta chain). The naive CD8 population came from CD45RO-negative cells selected for CCR7, without terminally differentiated effector memory CD45RA+ cells. The data are from a study of shared clonotypes between healthy human individuals. Generated by immunoSEQ multiplex PCR, the TCRdb table keeps only in-frame clones and is missing some. This sample yields under 2,000,000 clones, of which about 95% are seen a single time; 1.2% belongs to the top ten. CDR3 length: 17 residues. Germline CDR1 is SEHNR and CDR2 is FQNEAQ (reference sequence). V was trimmed by 5 bases and J by 6 bases, leaving 26 bases between them.

The sample consisted of naive CD8+ T cells sorted from blood. This TCR derives from a man younger than 30 in good health. V is TRBV7-9 and J is TRBJ2-7, with D tentatively TRBD1 (6 bases). DNA for the CDR3: TGTGCCAGCAGCGGGGCTGCTACAGGGATGCTCAGTGGCGAGCAGTACTTC. It specifies CASSGAATGMLSGEQYF. The full variable domain, completed using reference TRBV7-9 and TRBJ2-7, is DTGVSQNPRHKITKRGQNVTFRCDPISEHNRLYWYRQTLGQGPEFLTYFQNEAQLEKSRLLSDRFSAERPKGSFSTLEIQRTEQGDSAMYLCASSGAATGMLSGEQYFGPGTRLTVT.